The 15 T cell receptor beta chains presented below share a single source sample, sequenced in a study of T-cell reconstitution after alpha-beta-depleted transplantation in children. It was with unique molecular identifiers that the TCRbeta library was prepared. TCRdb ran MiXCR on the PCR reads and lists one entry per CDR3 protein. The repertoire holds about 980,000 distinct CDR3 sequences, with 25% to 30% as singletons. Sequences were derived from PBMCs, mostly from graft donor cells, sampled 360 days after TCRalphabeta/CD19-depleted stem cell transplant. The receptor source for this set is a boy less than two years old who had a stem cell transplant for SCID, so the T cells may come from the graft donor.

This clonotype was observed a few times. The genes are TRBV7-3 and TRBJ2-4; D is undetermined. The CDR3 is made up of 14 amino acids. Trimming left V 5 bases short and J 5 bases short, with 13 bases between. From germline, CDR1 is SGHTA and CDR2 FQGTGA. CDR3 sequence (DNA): TGTGCCAGCAGCGCCACCGGGCCGGAAAACATTCAGTACTTC. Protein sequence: CASSATGPENIQYF.

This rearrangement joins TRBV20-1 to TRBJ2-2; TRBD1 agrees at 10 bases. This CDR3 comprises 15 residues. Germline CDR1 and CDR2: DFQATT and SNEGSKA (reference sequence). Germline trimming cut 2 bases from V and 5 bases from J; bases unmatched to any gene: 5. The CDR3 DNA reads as TGCAGTGCTAGAAGCCGGACAGGGGGGACCGGGGAGCTGTTTTTT. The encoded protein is CSARSRTGGTGELFF.

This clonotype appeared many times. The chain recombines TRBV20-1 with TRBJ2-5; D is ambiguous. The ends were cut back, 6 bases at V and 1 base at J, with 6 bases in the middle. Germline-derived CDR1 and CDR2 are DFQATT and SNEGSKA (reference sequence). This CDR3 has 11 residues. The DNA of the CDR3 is TGCAGTGCCGCCCTCCAAGAGACCCAGTACTTC. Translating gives CSAALQETQYF.

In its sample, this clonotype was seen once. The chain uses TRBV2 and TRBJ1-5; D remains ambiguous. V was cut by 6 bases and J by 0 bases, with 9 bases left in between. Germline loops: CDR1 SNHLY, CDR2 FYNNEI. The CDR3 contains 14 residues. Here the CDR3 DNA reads TGTGCCAGCAGGAGGAGGGATAGCAATCAGCCCCAGCATTTT. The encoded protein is CASRRRDSNQPQHF.

This CDR3 is CASSSAVPWGSYEQYF. CDR3 DNA: TGTGCCAGCAGTTCGGCAGTTCCCTGGGGCTCCTACGAGCAGTACTTC. The chain recombines TRBV28 with TRBJ2-7, with D unresolved. This CDR3 comprises 16 residues. The V end was cut by 4 bases, the J end by 0 bases, with 16 bases between. Germline V gives CDR1 MDHEN, CDR2 SYDVKM.

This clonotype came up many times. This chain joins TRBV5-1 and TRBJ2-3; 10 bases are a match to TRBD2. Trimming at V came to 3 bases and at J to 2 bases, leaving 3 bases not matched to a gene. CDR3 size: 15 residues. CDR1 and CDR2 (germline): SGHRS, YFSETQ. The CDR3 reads CASSSSGGATDTQYF. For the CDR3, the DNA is TGCGCCAGCAGCTCAAGCGGGGGGGCCACAGATACGCAGTATTTT.

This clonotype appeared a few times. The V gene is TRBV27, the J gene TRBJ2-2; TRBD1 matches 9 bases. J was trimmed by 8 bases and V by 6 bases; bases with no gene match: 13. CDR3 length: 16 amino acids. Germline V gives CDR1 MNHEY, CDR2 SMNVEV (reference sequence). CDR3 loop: CASRRTGVGVGGELFF. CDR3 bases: TGTGCCAGCAGAAGGACAGGGGTAGGAGTAGGGGGGGAGCTGTTTTTT.

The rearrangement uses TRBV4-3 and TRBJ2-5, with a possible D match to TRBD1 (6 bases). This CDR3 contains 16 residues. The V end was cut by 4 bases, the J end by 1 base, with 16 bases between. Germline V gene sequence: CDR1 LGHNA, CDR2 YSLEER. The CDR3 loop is CASSPYTQQGQETQYF. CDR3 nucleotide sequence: TGCGCCAGCAGCCCATATACACAACAGGGCCAAGAGACCCAGTACTTC.

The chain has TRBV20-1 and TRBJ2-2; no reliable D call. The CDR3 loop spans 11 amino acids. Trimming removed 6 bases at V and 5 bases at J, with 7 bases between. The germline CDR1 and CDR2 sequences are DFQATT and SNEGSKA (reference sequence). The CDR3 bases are TGCAGTGCCGAATCGACCGGGGAGCTGTTTTTT. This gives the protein CSAESTGELFF.

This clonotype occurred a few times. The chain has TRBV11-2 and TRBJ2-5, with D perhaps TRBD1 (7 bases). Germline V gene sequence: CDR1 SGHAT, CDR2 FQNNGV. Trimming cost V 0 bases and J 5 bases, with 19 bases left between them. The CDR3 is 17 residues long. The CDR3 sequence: CASSLDLGGGLLETQYF. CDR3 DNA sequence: TGTGCCAGCAGCTTAGATCTTGGAGGGGGCCTGTTGGAGACCCAGTACTTC.

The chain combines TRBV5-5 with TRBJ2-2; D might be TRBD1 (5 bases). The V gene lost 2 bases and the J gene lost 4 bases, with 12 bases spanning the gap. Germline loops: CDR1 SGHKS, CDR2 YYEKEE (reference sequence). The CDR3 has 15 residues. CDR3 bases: TGTGCCAGCAGCTTAGAGACAGTGACCACCGGGGAGCTGTTTTTT. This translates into CASSLETVTTGELFF.

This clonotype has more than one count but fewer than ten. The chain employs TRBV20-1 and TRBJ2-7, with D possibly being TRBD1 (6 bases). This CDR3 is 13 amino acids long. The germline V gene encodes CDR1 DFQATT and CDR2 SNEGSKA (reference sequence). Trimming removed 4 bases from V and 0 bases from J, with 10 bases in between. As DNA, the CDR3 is TGCAGTGCTACGCGGACAGTCTCCTACGAGCAGTACTTC. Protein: CSATRTVSYEQYF.

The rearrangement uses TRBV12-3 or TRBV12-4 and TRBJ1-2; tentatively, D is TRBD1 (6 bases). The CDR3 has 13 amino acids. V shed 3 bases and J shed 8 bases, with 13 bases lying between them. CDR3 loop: CASSFRAGDGYTF. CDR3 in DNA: TGTGCCAGCAGTTTCAGGGCAGGGGACGGCTACACCTTC.

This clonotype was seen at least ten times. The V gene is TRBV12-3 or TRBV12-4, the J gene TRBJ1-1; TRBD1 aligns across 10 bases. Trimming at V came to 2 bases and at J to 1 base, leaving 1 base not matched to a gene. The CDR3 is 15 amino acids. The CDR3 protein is CASSLRDRGNTEAFF. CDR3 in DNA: TGTGCCAGCAGTTTAAGGGACAGGGGGAACACTGAAGCTTTCTTT.

CDR3 protein: CASSLIVRDGIGYEQYF. DNA of the CDR3: TGTGCCAGCAGTTTGATTGTGCGGGATGGAATAGGCTACGAGCAGTACTTC. The V and J genes are TRBV12-3 or TRBV12-4 and TRBJ2-7, with D perhaps TRBD2 (6 bases). This CDR3 contains 17 residues. V was pared by 3 bases and J by 3 bases, with 21 bases between.